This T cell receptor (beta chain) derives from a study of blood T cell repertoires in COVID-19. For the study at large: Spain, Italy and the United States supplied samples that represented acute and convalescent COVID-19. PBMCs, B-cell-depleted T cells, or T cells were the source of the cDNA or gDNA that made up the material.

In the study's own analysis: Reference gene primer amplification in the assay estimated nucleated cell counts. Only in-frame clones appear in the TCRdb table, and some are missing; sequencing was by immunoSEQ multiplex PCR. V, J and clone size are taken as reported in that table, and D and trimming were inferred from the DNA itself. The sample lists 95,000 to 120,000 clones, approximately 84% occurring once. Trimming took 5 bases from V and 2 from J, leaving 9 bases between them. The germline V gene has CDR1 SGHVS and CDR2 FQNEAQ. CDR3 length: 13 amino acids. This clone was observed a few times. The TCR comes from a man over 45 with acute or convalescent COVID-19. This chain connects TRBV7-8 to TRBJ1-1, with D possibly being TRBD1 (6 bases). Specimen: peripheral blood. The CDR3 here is CASSQDSNTEAFF. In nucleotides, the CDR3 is TGTGCCAGCAGCCAGGACAGCAACACTGAAGCTTTCTTT.